These T cell receptor beta chains were read from a single sample in a study of post-analysis software for immune sequencing data. TCRdb re-called the PCR reads through MiXCR, storing one row per CDR3 protein. The table lists approximately 400,000 distinct CDR3 sequences, less than 35% of them singletons. The sample was blood. The receptors originated from a girl between 10 and 17 years old with multiple sclerosis. CDR3s include the opening cysteine and the closing phenylalanine or tryptophan. D genes are given only for firm matches. Expanded clones are given a class, and other clones once, few, many or no size at all.

size: .; J: TRBJ2-5; D: TRBD2; length: 15; V: TRBV6-5; DNA: TGTGCCAGCAGTTACCGGGGGGGCGGCTGGGAGACCCAGTACTTC; CDR3: CASSYRGGGWETQYF
size: few; J: TRBJ1-4; D: .; length: 16; V: TRBV4-3; DNA: TGCGCCAGCAGCCAAGATGGGGCGGGGGCACGAGAAAAACTGTTTTTT; CDR3: CASSQDGAGAREKLFF
size: few; J: TRBJ2-1; D: .; length: 16; V: TRBV7-9; DNA: TGTGCCAGCAGCTTACCTACAGGGCAATCCTACAATGAGCAGTTCTTC; CDR3: CASSLPTGQSYNEQFF
size: few; J: TRBJ1-5; D: .; length: 13; V: TRBV5-1; DNA: TGCGCCAGCAGCTCGACAGTCAATCAGCCCCAGCATTTT; CDR3: CASSSTVNQPQHF
size: .; J: TRBJ2-5; D: .; length: 13; V: TRBV20-1; DNA: TGCAGTGCTAGTCGGCTGCCTCAAGAGACCCAGTACTTC; CDR3: CSASRLPQETQYF
size: .; J: TRBJ2-2; D: TRBD1; length: 15; V: TRBV18; DNA: TGTGCCAGCTCACGGGACAGTTCGAACACCGGGGAGCTGTTTTTT; CDR3: CASSRDSSNTGELFF
size: few; J: TRBJ1-4; D: TRBD1; length: 16; V: TRBV18; DNA: TGTGCCAGCTCACTCGGACAGGGGCAGACTAATGAAAAACTGTTTTTT; CDR3: CASSLGQGQTNEKLFF
size: once; J: TRBJ1-1; D: .; length: 15; V: TRBV5-1; DNA: TGCGCCAGCAGCTCTTCCTCGGGGGGGGCGGCTGGAGCTTTCTTT; CDR3: CASSSSSGGAAGAFF
size: few; J: TRBJ1-1; D: .; length: 16; V: TRBV27; DNA: TGTGCCAGCAGTTTATCGGGCGGACTGGGGAACACTGAAGCTTTCTTT; CDR3: CASSLSGGLGNTEAFF
size: .; J: TRBJ2-3; D: TRBD2; length: 18; V: TRBV7-2; DNA: TGTGCCAGCAGCTTAGCGCTAACTAGCGGGGGCCAAGCAGATACGCAGTATTTT; CDR3: CASSLALTSGGQADTQYF
size: few; J: TRBJ1-2; D: .; length: 11; V: TRBV29-1; DNA: TGCAGCGTTGCCGAGGTCTCGGGCTACACCTTC; CDR3: CSVAEVSGYTF
size: few; J: TRBJ2-3; D: TRBD2; length: 15; V: TRBV27; DNA: TGTGCCAGCAGTCCATGGACTAGCGGGACCTTGGGGCAGTATTTT; CDR3: CASSPWTSGTLGQYF
size: .; J: TRBJ2-3; D: .; length: 16; V: TRBV20-1; DNA: TGCAGTGCTAGTTTAGGCCCCGCTCTAGCCACAGATACGCAGTATTTT; CDR3: CSASLGPALATDTQYF
size: .; J: TRBJ1-2; D: .; length: 13; V: TRBV12-3/TRBV12-4; DNA: TGTGCCAGCAGTGCGGACACCCCCTATGGCTACACCTTC; CDR3: CASSADTPYGYTF
size: .; J: TRBJ1-2; D: TRBD1; length: 14; V: TRBV5-6; DNA: TGTGCCAGCAGTTCGGACAGGGGTATCTATGGCTACACCTTC; CDR3: CASSSDRGIYGYTF
size: .; J: TRBJ1-5; D: .; length: 12; V: TRBV6-6; DNA: TGTGCCAGCAGCCCGCTCCCCGAAGCCCAGCATTTT; CDR3: CASSPLPEAQHF
size: few; J: TRBJ2-3; D: .; length: 16; V: TRBV4-3; DNA: TGCGCCAGCAGCCAAGATCGTTTTCGAAGTGTAGATACGCAGTATTTT; CDR3: CASSQDRFRSVDTQYF
size: .; J: TRBJ2-5; D: TRBD1; length: 15; V: TRBV28; DNA: TGTGCCAGCGAGGGGGACAGGGGGCTCCAAGAGACCCAGTACTTC; CDR3: CASEGDRGLQETQYF
size: .; J: TRBJ1-2; D: TRBD1; length: 16; V: TRBV12-3/TRBV12-4; DNA: TGTGCCAGCAGTTTAACGACAGGGCTTACTAACTATGGCTACACCTTC; CDR3: CASSLTTGLTNYGYTF
size: few; J: TRBJ2-7; D: .; length: 15; V: TRBV6-6; DNA: TGTGCCAGCAGTCCCAGGGGGGGGAGACCCTACGAGCAGTACTTC; CDR3: CASSPRGGRPYEQYF
size: few; J: TRBJ2-1; D: .; length: 15; V: TRBV7-8; DNA: TGTGCCAGCAGCTTGCCGGGACAAAGCTACAATGAGCAGTTCTTC; CDR3: CASSLPGQSYNEQFF
size: .; J: TRBJ2-1; D: TRBD2; length: 16; V: TRBV5-1; DNA: TGCGCCAGCAGCTCCTATGGCGGGGGGGACTACAATGAGCAGTTCTTC; CDR3: CASSSYGGGDYNEQFF
size: few; J: TRBJ2-1; D: TRBD2; length: 16; V: TRBV9; DNA: TGTGCCAGCAGCGAGGGGAGCGGGGGGTACTACAATGAGCAGTTCTTC; CDR3: CASSEGSGGYYNEQFF
size: few; J: TRBJ2-2; D: .; length: 14; V: TRBV12-3/TRBV12-4; DNA: TGTGCCAGCAGCTGGGGAACGAACACCGGGGAGCTGTTTTTT; CDR3: CASSWGTNTGELFF
size: .; J: TRBJ2-5; D: TRBD2; length: 16; V: TRBV10-3; DNA: TGTGCCGCCCGGGGGACTAGCGGGGGTTCACAAGAGACCCAGTACTTC; CDR3: CAARGTSGGSQETQYF
size: .; J: TRBJ1-6; D: TRBD1; length: 16; V: TRBV15; DNA: TGTGCCACCAGCAGAGATGGGACAGGGGATTTTTCACCCCTCCACTTT; CDR3: CATSRDGTGDFSPLHF
size: .; J: TRBJ2-1; D: TRBD2; length: 15; V: TRBV2; DNA: TGTGCCAGCAGTGAGGAACTAGCGGAATACAATGAGCAGTTCTTC; CDR3: CASSEELAEYNEQFF
size: many; J: TRBJ2-1; D: .; length: 15; V: TRBV9; DNA: TGTGCCAGCAGCGTAGTTACTAGCCATGGCAATGAGCAGTTCTTC; CDR3: CASSVVTSHGNEQFF
size: .; J: TRBJ1-5; D: .; length: 20; V: TRBV14; DNA: TGTGCCAGCAGCCAAGAACGCCGGGACCAGGGAAATTATAGCAATCAGCCCCAGCATTTT; CDR3: CASSQERRDQGNYSNQPQHF
size: few; J: TRBJ2-7; D: TRBD2; length: 15; V: TRBV28; DNA: TGTGCCAGCCGATTTAGCGGGGGGCCGGAGTACGAGCAGTACTTC; CDR3: CASRFSGGPEYEQYF
size: .; J: TRBJ2-4; D: TRBD2; length: 14; V: TRBV12-3/TRBV12-4; DNA: TGTGCCAGCAGCCCGGGACTAGCGGGGACCAAGCAGTACTTC; CDR3: CASSPGLAGTKQYF
size: many; J: TRBJ2-7; D: TRBD1; length: 14; V: TRBV5-1; DNA: TGCGCCAGCAGTCTCCGACAGGGCTCCTACGAGCAGTACTTC; CDR3: CASSLRQGSYEQYF
size: .; J: TRBJ2-7; D: TRBD1; length: 15; V: TRBV11-2; DNA: TGTGCCAGCAGCGACGGACAGGGGATTAACTACGAGCAGTACTTC; CDR3: CASSDGQGINYEQYF
size: .; J: TRBJ2-6; D: .; length: 15; V: TRBV7-2; DNA: TGTGCCAGCAGCTTAGAGGCGTCCGGGGCCAACGTCCTGACTTTC; CDR3: CASSLEASGANVLTF
size: .; J: TRBJ1-1; D: .; length: 11; V: TRBV5-6; DNA: TGTGCCAGCAGCTTGACAGGGGAAGCTTTCTTT; CDR3: CASSLTGEAFF
size: .; J: TRBJ2-5; D: .; length: 16; V: TRBV7-2; DNA: TGTGCCAGCAGCTTAGATGGGGGGCCTGTTCAAGAGACCCAGTACTTC; CDR3: CASSLDGGPVQETQYF
size: .; J: TRBJ1-1; D: TRBD1; length: 16; V: TRBV5-1; DNA: TGCGCCAGCAGCTTGCCCTCAGGGGGGGATCACACTGAAGCTTTCTTT; CDR3: CASSLPSGGDHTEAFF
size: few; J: TRBJ2-5; D: .; length: 15; V: TRBV13; DNA: TGTGCCAGCAGCATACTGGCGGAGAGTCAAGAGACCCAGTACTTC; CDR3: CASSILAESQETQYF
size: .; J: TRBJ2-5; D: TRBD1; length: 17; V: TRBV4-2; DNA: TGTGCTAGCAGCCAAGAAGGGCCCCAGCAGGGGGTGGTTGAGCAGTACTTC; CDR3: CASSQEGPQQGVVEQYF
size: few; J: TRBJ2-1; D: .; length: 14; V: TRBV5-1; DNA: TGCGCCAGCGGGGCGGGTAACTCCTACAATGAGCAGTTCTTC; CDR3: CASGAGNSYNEQFF
size: .; J: TRBJ2-3; D: TRBD2; length: 16; V: TRBV4-2; DNA: TGTGCCAGCAGCCAAGAAGCTAGCGGGGGGGCAGATACGCAGTATTTT; CDR3: CASSQEASGGADTQYF
size: .; J: TRBJ1-1; D: .; length: 12; V: TRBV12-3/TRBV12-4; DNA: TGTGCCAGTAGAGGGGTGAACACTGAAGCTTTCTTT; CDR3: CASRGVNTEAFF
size: few; J: TRBJ1-5; D: .; length: 15; V: TRBV12-3/TRBV12-4; DNA: TGTGCCAGCAGTTCTTTTTCGCAGGGCTATCAGCCCCAGCATTTT; CDR3: CASSSFSQGYQPQHF
size: .; J: TRBJ1-5; D: .; length: 18; V: TRBV6-5; DNA: TGTGCCAGCAGTTACTCAACGGGCACCCTAGGAGGCAATCAGCCCCAGCATTTT; CDR3: CASSYSTGTLGGNQPQHF
size: .; J: TRBJ2-1; D: TRBD2; length: 14; V: TRBV27; DNA: TGTGCCAGCAGTCCCACGGCTAGCGGGAATGAGCAGTTCTTC; CDR3: CASSPTASGNEQFF
size: .; J: TRBJ2-1; D: TRBD1; length: 14; V: TRBV20-1; DNA: TGCAGTGCTTTCCCCGGACAGGAGAACAATGAGCAGTTCTTC; CDR3: CSAFPGQENNEQFF